These T cell receptor beta chains were read from a single sample in a study of T cell responses to AZD1222 COVID-19 vaccine. Clones were sequenced by immunoSEQ multiplex PCR, and TCRdb holds only the in-frame ones, with some missing. This sample has more than 80,000 clones, with around 90% found just once. This sample comprised peripheral blood, obtained 28 days after the second AZD1222 dose. The source is an adult who received the AZD1222 COVID-19 vaccine. Each CDR3 is given with its conserved first and last residue. The D gene is left open where the match is weak. Part of the rows lack a size; the others show once, few, many or a class for expanded clones.

CDR3 protein	CDR3 DNA	clone size	D gene	V gene	J gene
CASRENYGYTF	TGTGCCAGCAGAGAGAACTATGGCTACACCTTC	NA	NA	TRBV2	TRBJ1-2
CASSPVWTGRTEAFF	TGCGCCAGCAGCCCAGTCTGGACAGGGCGGACTGAAGCTTTCTTT	few	TRBD1	TRBV4-1	TRBJ1-1
CASSITGREKLFF	TGTGCCAGTAGTATTACAGGGCGGGAAAAACTGTTTTTT	NA	NA	TRBV19	TRBJ1-4
CASGIGNSPLHF	TGTGCCAGCGGGATCGGGAATTCACCCCTCCACTTT	NA	NA	TRBV28	TRBJ1-6
CASNRFQGGNTEAFF	TGTGCCAGCAATAGGTTCCAAGGTGGGAACACTGAAGCTTTCTTT	NA	NA	TRBV14	TRBJ1-1
CASSPRLQGAVNEAFF	TGTGCCAGCAGCCCACGCCTCCAGGGGGCAGTCAATGAAGCTTTCTTT	NA	TRBD1	TRBV16	TRBJ1-1
CASSYSTRPREKLFF	TGTGCCAGCAGTTACTCAACCCGACCTCGGGAAAAACTGTTTTTT	NA	NA	TRBV6-5	TRBJ1-4
CATSDSTGPPGNGYTF	TGTGCCACCAGTGACTCTACGGGACCTCCCGGAAATGGCTACACCTTC	NA	NA	TRBV24-1	TRBJ1-2
CASSLAGDPQGIEKLFF	TGTGCCAGCAGCTTAGCGGGGGATCCTCAGGGTATCGAAAAACTGTTTTTT	NA	NA	TRBV7-8	TRBJ1-4
CASSQRLQETQYF	TGTGCCAGCAGCCAACGACTCCAAGAGACCCAGTACTTC	NA	NA	TRBV14	TRBJ2-5
CASNGGQGIGYTF	TGTGCCAGCAATGGGGGGCAGGGGATCGGCTACACCTTC	NA	NA	TRBV2	TRBJ1-2
CASSLVPGDEQFF	TGTGCCAGCAGCTTAGTCCCGGGCGATGAGCAGTTCTTC	NA	NA	TRBV7-6	TRBJ2-1
CASSIEQGPYTF	TGTGCCAGTAGTATAGAACAGGGCCCCTACACCTTC	NA	NA	TRBV19	TRBJ1-2
CASSPRADYGYTF	TGTGCCAGCAGCCCACGGGCGGACTATGGCTACACCTTC	NA	NA	TRBV7-9	TRBJ1-2
CASSTLAGGYNEQFF	TGTGCCAGCAGTACCCTAGCGGGGGGTTACAATGAGCAGTTCTTC	NA	TRBD2	TRBV6-5	TRBJ2-1
CASSQDSNRGKNIQYF	TGCGCCAGCAGCCAAGATTCCAACAGGGGCAAAAACATTCAGTACTTC	NA	TRBD1	TRBV4-1	TRBJ2-4
CASSLGGRIAVNYGYTF	TGTGCCAGCAGCTTGGGGGGGCGGATTGCTGTTAACTATGGCTACACCTTC	few	NA	TRBV5-5	TRBJ1-2